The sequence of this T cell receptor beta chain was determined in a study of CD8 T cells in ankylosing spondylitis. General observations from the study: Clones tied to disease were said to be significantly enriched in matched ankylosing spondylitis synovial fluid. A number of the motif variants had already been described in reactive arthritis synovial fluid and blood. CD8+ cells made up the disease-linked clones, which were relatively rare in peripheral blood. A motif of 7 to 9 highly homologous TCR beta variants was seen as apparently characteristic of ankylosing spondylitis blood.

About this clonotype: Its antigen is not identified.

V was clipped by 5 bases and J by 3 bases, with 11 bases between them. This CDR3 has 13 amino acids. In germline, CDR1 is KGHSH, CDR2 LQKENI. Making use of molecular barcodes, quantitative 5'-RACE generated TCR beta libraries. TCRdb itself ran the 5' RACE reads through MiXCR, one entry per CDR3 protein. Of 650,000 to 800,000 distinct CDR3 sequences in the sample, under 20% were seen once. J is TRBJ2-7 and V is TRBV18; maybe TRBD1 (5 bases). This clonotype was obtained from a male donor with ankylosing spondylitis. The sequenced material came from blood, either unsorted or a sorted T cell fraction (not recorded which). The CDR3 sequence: CASSWQGNYEQYF. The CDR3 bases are TGTGCCAGCTCATGGCAGGGTAACTACGAGCAGTACTTC.